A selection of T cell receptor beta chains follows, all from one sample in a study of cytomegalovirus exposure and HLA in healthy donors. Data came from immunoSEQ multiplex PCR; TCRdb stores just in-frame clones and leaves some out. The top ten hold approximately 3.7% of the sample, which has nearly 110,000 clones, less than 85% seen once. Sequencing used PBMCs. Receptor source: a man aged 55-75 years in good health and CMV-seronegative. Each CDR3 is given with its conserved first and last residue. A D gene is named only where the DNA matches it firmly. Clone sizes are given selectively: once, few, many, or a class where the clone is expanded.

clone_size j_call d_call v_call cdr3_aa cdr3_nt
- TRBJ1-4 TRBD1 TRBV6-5 CASRGQGAGEKLFF TGTGCCAGCCGGGGGCAGGGGGCAGGCGAAAAACTGTTTTTT
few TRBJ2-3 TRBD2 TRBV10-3 CAISPRLAGGADTQYF TGTGCCATCAGCCCCCGACTAGCGGGGGGGGCAGATACGCAGTATTTT
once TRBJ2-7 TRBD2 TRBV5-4 CASSLDQTSGVGDF TGTGCCAGCAGCTTGGACCAGACTAGCGGGGTAGGGGACTTC
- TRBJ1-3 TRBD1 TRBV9 CASSAGTGGSGNTIYF TGTGCCAGCAGCGCGGGGACAGGGGGATCTGGAAACACCATATATTTT
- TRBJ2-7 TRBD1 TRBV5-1 CASSNRDRASYEQYF TGCGCCAGCAGCAACCGGGACAGGGCCTCCTACGAGCAGTACTTC
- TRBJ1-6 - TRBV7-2 CASSLVQFNSPLHF TGTGCCAGCAGCTTAGTCCAGTTTAATTCACCCCTCCACTTT
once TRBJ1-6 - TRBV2 CASIGVWQGNSPLHF TGTGCCAGCATAGGGGTGTGGCAGGGTAATTCACCCCTCCACTTT
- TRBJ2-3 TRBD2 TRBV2 CASSPSGTSQYF TGTGCCAGCAGCCCCAGCGGGACTAGCCAATATTTT
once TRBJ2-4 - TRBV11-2 CASSQSPENIQYF TGTGCCAGCAGCCAATCCCCGGAAAACATTCAGTACTTC
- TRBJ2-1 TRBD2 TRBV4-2 CASSRTSGGANEQFF TGTGCCAGCAGTCGCACTAGCGGGGGGGCCAATGAGCAGTTCTTC
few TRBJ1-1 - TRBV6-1 CASTPSLGLGAFF TGTGCCAGCACTCCTTCCCTTGGACTCGGAGCTTTCTTT
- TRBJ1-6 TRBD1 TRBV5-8 CASSLRRQGAGYNSPLHF TGTGCCAGCAGCTTACGTCGACAGGGGGCTGGGTATAATTCACCCCTCCACTTT
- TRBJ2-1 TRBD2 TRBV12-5 CASGSGGTVYEQFF TGTGCTAGTGGATCGGGGGGAACTGTGTATGAGCAGTTCTTC